This record looks at one T cell receptor beta chain sequence and its context. Its cognate antigen is unknown. This CDR3 contains 15 residues. The V and J ends lost 0 bases and 1 base respectively, with 6 bases between them. TCRdb reanalysed the 5' RACE reads using MiXCR and keeps one entry per CDR3 protein. The table records about 340,000 distinct CDR3 sequences, roughly 15% of them present only once. This sample was included in a study of CD8 T cells in ankylosing spondylitis. Study-wide results and limits: Seemingly characteristic of ankylosing spondylitis blood was a TCR beta motif consisting of about 8 highly homologous variants.

The gene calls are TRBV12-3 or TRBV12-4 and TRBJ1-4, with D unclear. The sequence was obtained from a male donor with ankylosing spondylitis or in good health (not recorded which). The material sequenced was blood, either unsorted or a sorted T cell fraction (not recorded which). The CDR3 DNA reads as TGTGCCAGCAGTTTAGCGCGGGGAACTAATGAAAAACTGTTTTTT. Residues: CASSLARGTNEKLFF.